The T cell receptor beta chain under discussion was sequenced for a study of shared clonotypes between healthy human individuals. Whole-study results and caveats: Despite large depth, rarefaction showed incomplete sorted-subset sequencing.

Nashville, Tennessee was home to all donors, each a Caucasian adult. CD4+ cells were split into CD45RA+ naive and CD45RA-negative memory subsets. The length of the CDR3 is 12 residues. Looked up from germline, CDR1 is ENHRY and CDR2 is SYGVKD. Authors' analysis steps: Filtering differed, since immunoSEQ gave only junction sequences and no quality scores. Assay used: immunoSEQ multiplex PCR; TCRdb lists only in-frame clones, some missing. V and J calls and clone size are given by that table; D and trimming were obtained from the DNA. The sample gives some 2,100,000 clones, approximately 96% of which show up once; around 0.13% is in the top ten. Notes on this clone: The antigen remains undetermined.

The TCR originated in a man younger than 35 in good health. The chain employs TRBV10-3 and TRBJ2-2; possible D gene TRBD2, 5 bases. The sample was naive CD4+ T cells sorted from blood. Noted subset: CD45RA+ positively selected. The CDR3 here is CASEGNTGELFF. Here the CDR3 DNA reads TGTGCTTCCGAGGGGAACACCGGGGAGCTGTTTTTT.